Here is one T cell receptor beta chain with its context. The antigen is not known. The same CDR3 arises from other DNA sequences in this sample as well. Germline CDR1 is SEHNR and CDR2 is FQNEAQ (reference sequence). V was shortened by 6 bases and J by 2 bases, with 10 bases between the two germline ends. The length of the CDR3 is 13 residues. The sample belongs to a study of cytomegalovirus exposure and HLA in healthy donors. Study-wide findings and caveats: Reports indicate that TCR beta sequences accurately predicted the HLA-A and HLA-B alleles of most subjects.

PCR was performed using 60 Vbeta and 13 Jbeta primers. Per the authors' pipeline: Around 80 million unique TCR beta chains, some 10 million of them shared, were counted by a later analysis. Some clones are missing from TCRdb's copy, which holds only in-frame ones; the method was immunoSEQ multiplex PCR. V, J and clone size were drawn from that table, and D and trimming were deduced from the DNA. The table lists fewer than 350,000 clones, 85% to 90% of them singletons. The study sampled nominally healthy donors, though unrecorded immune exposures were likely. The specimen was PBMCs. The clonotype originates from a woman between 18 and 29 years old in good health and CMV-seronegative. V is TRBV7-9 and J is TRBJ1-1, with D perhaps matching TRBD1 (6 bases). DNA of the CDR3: TGTGCCAGCAGTCTGACAGGCAACACTGAAGCTTTCTTT. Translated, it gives CASSLTGNTEAFF.